The present TCR beta chain was sequenced within a study of blood T cell repertoires in COVID-19 (dated by TCRdb to between 2020 and 2021). About the study as a whole: Collaborator samples came from the United States, Italy and Spain and covered acute and convalescent phases of COVID-19. The material from the prospective study consisted of cDNA or gDNA derived from T cells, B-cell-depleted T cells, or PBMCs. Deeply sampled blood TCRbeta repertoires from subjects exposed to, actively infected with, or recovered from COVID-19 were included in the dataset. The repertoires were released in a freely available public database intended as a resource for research on the immune response to SARS-CoV-2. The samples were drawn from the first 160 participants of the ongoing ImmuneRACE study and from 950 to 1,500 subjects provided by 6 global collaborators. The sample metadata nearly always contained a de-identified subject ID, COVID-19 status, age in years and sex. Where HLA class I and class II types were available, the types were taken from metadata supplied by the sample provider, not from assay-based typing.

TCRbeta CDR3 regions were amplified from genomic DNA by means of the immunoSEQ Assay, a bias-controlled multiplex PCR. Under the source paper's analysis protocol: Nucleated cell counts per sample were estimated from amplification of reference gene primers within the assay. Sequence reads were collapsed and filtered to measure the absolute abundance of every unique TCRbeta CDR3 rearrangement. Productive Simpson clonality was computed per sample as the square root of Simpson's diversity index over productive rearrangements. In its TCRdb copy, this immuneACCESS table keeps in-frame sequences only and misses some clones. Where compared with another copy, unresolved V genes explain less than half of these, and the others have no known cause. From that table come the V and J calls and clone size; the DNA was used to work out D and trimming. The sample records over 450,000 clones, around nine tenths of which are singletons. Less than 9% of the sample is taken by the ten largest.

A note on this clone: No cognate antigen has been identified for it. No base quality values were provided; no much bigger clone lies one nucleotide off. This same CDR3 is encoded by further DNA sequences in the sample.

The germline V gene encodes CDR1 GTSNPN and CDR2 SVGIG (reference sequence). Trimming removed 2 bases from V and 2 bases from J, leaving 6 bases between the germline ends. Reading from cysteine to phenylalanine, the CDR3 counts 12 amino acids. Only CDR3 DNA is held: 36 bases, read in frame from base 1. Paper-wide results and their limitations: Clinical and demographic metadata were provided uncurated, with the amount varying by source and participant.

At one collaborating source in Seattle, patients were enrolled during active infection and were followed longitudinally through the course of disease. Whole blood was collected in K2EDTA tubes by collaborating institutions according to the institutions' own protocols. For TCRbeta analysis, collaborator samples were shipped as frozen whole blood, as isolated PBMCs, or as DNA extracted from either sample type. Sequenced input: peripheral blood. The rearranged segments are TRBV30 and TRBJ2-5; the D gene identity is not certain. The TCR comes from a woman aged 45-60 years with COVID-19, enrolled during active disease. CDR3 reads: CAWSLSQETQYF. In nucleotide form, the sequence is TGTGCCTGGAGTCTGTCTCAAGAGACCCAGTACTTC.